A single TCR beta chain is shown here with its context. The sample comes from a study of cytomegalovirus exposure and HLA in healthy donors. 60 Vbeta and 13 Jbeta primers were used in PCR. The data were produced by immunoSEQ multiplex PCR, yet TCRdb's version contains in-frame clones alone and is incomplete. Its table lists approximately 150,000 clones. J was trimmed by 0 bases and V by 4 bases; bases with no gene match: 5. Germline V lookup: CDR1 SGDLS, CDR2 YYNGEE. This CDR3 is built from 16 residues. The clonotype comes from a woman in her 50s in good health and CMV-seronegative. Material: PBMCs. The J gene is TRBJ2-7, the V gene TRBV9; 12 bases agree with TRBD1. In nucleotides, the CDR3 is TGTGCCAGCAGCAGCGGGACAGGGGGCATCTCCTACGAGCAGTACTTC. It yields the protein CASSSGTGGISYEQYF.